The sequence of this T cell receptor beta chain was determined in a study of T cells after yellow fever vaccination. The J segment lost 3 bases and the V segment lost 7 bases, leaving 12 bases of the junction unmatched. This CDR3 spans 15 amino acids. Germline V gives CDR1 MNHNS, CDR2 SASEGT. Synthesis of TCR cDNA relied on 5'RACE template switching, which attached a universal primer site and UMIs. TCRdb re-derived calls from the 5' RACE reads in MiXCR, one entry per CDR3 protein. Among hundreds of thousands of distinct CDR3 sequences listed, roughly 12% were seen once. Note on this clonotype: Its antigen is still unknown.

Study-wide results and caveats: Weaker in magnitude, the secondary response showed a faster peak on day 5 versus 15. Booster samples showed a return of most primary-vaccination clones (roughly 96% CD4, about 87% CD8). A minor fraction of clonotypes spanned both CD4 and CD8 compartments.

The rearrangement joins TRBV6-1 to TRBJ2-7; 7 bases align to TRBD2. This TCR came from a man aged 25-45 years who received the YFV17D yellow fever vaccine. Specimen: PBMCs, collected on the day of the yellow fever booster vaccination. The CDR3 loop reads CASKGGASGYYEQYF. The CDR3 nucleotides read TGTGCCAGCAAAGGAGGGGCTAGCGGCTACTACGAGCAGTACTTC.